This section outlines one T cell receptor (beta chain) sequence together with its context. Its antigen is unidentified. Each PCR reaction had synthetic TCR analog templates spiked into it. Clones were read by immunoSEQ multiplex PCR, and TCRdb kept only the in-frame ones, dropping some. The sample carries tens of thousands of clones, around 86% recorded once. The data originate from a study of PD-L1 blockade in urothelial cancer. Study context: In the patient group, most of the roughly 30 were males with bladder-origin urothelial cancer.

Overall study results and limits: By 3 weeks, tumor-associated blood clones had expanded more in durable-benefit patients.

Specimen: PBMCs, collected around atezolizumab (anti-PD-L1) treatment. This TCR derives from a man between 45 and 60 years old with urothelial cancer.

The CDR3 DNA is TGTGCCAGCACTGGACAGGGGAACGGCGAGCAGTACTTC. Protein: CASTGQGNGEQYF. V usage is TRBV7-8 and J usage is TRBJ2-7, with 9 bases identical to TRBD1. Germline V gene sequence: CDR1 SGHVS, CDR2 FQNEAQ. The CDR3 sequence is 13 residues long. Trimming removed 7 bases from V and 6 bases from J; junction bases left unmatched: 7.